The 17 T cell receptor beta chains presented below share a single source sample, sequenced in a study of identical twins. MiXCR, applied by TCRdb to the 5' RACE reads, yields one record per CDR3 protein. The data contain hundreds of thousands of distinct CDR3 sequences, more than 12% of them singletons. Source material: memory (CD45RO+) T cells sorted from blood. All receptors come from a woman aged 18-29 years in good health.

This clonotype was recorded many times. This sequence joins TRBV20-1 and TRBJ2-3; D unresolved. The germline gives CDR1 DFQATT, CDR2 SNEGSKA (reference sequence). The CDR3 is 12 residues long. Trimming took off 6 bases at V and 5 bases at J, with 12 bases between the two ends. CDR3 protein: CSAVGLEDTQYF. The CDR3 coding sequence is TGCAGTGCGGTAGGCTTGGAAGATACGCAGTATTTT.

In this sample, this clonotype turned up a few times. This chain uses TRBV29-1 with TRBJ1-2; D possibly corresponds to TRBD1 (5 bases). This CDR3 is 9 amino acids long. V dropped 4 bases and J dropped 8 bases, with 5 bases sitting between them. Germline loops: CDR1 SQVTM, CDR2 ANQGSEA. This CDR3 is CSVGGGYTF. The CDR3 DNA reads as TGCAGCGTTGGGGGGGGCTACACCTTC.

This clonotype was seen a handful of times. The rearrangement links TRBV29-1 to TRBJ1-1, with a tentative D call TRBD1 (5 bases). Trimming shortened V by 0 bases and J by 1 base, and 15 bases separated the two germline ends. This CDR3 is 16 amino acids long. From germline, CDR1 is SQVTM and CDR2 ANQGSEA. The CDR3, as DNA: TGCAGCGTTGAAGATCTTCGAGGGGCGACGAACACTGAAGCTTTCTTT. It codes for CSVEDLRGATNTEAFF.

J is TRBJ1-2 and V is TRBV7-2; possibly TRBD1 for D (5 bases). CDR3 length equals 16 residues. V was trimmed by 1 base and J by 1 base, leaving 13 bases between them. The germline gives CDR1 SGHTA, CDR2 FQGNSA. The chain's CDR3 is CASSLGGGPYNYGYTF. CDR3 bases: TGTGCCAGCAGCTTAGGTGGGGGACCCTATAACTATGGCTACACCTTC.

This clonotype was counted a few times. V is TRBV9 and J is TRBJ2-2; perhaps TRBD2 as D (6 bases). Between the trimmed V and J ends, which lost 7 bases and 1 base, there was a span of 8 bases. CDR3 size: 13 residues. The V gene's germline CDR1 is SGDLS and CDR2 YYNGEE. The CDR3 DNA sequence: TGTGCCAGCCGACTAGAGAACACCGGGGAGCTGTTTTTT. Translated, it gives CASRLENTGELFF.

The rearrangement joins TRBV18 to TRBJ1-1, with D possibly matching TRBD1 (5 bases). CDR3 size: 17 residues. Germline V gene sequence: CDR1 KGHSH, CDR2 LQKENI. V was pared by 3 bases and J by 1 base, with 18 bases between. The CDR3 here is CASSPSQDPSWNTEAFF. CDR3 bases: TGTGCCAGCTCACCGTCACAGGACCCCTCTTGGAACACTGAAGCTTTCTTT. Using reference TRBV18 and TRBJ1-1 for the parts outside the CDR3, the full variable domain is NAGVMQNPRHLVRRRGQEARLRCSPMKGHSHVYWYRQLPEEGLKFMVYLQKENIIDESGMPKERFSAEFPKEGPSILRIQQVVRGDSAAYFCASSPSQDPSWNTEAFFGQGTRLTVV.

The sample holds many counts of this clonotype. The rearrangement uses TRBV25-1 and TRBJ2-6; the D gene is possibly TRBD1 (6 bases). Deletions cut 4 bases from V and 2 bases from J, with 15 bases between. This CDR3 has 17 residues. The V gene's germline CDR1 is MGHDK and CDR2 SYGVNS. CDR3 sequence: CASSAQQGRTGANVLTF. The CDR3 nucleotides are TGTGCCAGCAGTGCGCAACAGGGAAGAACTGGGGCCAACGTCCTGACTTTC.

Only a few counts were recorded for this clonotype. V gene TRBV27 combines with J gene TRBJ1-5; no reliable D call. The CDR3 is 14 amino acids. V was shortened by 3 bases and J by 8 bases, with 14 bases between the two germline ends. CDR1 MNHEY and CDR2 SMNVEV come from the germline V gene (reference sequence). CDR3 sequence: CASSFLGGSEPQHF. The CDR3 DNA reads as TGTGCCAGCAGTTTCCTTGGCGGTTCAGAGCCCCAGCATTTT.

This chain links TRBV15 with TRBJ1-4; the match to TRBD1 covers 9 bases. CDR1 is LNHNV and CDR2 is YYDKDF in the germline V gene (reference sequence). The CDR3 sequence is 18 residues long. Trimming at V came to 2 bases and at J to 5 bases, leaving 12 bases not matched to a gene. The CDR3 reads CATSRHVPGQGGNEKLFF. Here the CDR3 DNA reads TGTGCCACCAGCAGACACGTCCCGGGACAGGGAGGGAATGAAAAACTGTTTTTT. The full variable domain, completed using reference TRBV15 and TRBJ1-4, is DAMVIQNPRYQVTQFGKPVTLSCSQTLNHNVMYWYQQKSSQAPKLLFHYYDKDFNNEADTPDNFQSRRPNTSFCFLDIRSPGLGDTAMYLCATSRHVPGQGGNEKLFFGSGTQLSVL.

The V gene is TRBV15, the J gene TRBJ2-4, with TRBD2 identical over 9 bases. There are 16 residues in the CDR3. Trimming removed 3 bases from V and 2 bases from J; junction bases left unmatched: 5. CDR1 is LNHNV, CDR2 YYDKDF, per germline (reference sequence). Written as DNA, the CDR3 is TGTGCCACCAGCAGCAGACTAGCGGCCACCAAAAACATTCAGTACTTC. Translation gives CATSSRLAATKNIQYF.

This clonotype was observed a few times. V usage is TRBV9 and J usage is TRBJ2-3; D is uncertain. Germline V gives CDR1 SGDLS, CDR2 YYNGEE. The CDR3 loop spans 14 amino acids. The ends were cut back, 0 bases at V and 2 bases at J, with 7 bases in the middle. DNA of the CDR3: TGTGCCAGCAGCGTAGATCTGTCCACAGATACGCAGTATTTT. Its translation: CASSVDLSTDTQYF. Supplemented by reference TRBV9 and TRBJ2-3, the full variable domain reads DSGVTQTPKHLITATGQRVTLRCSPRSGDLSVYWYQQSLDQGLQFLIQYYNGEERAKGNILERFSAQQFPDLHSELNLSSLELGDSALYFCASSVDLSTDTQYFGPGTRLTVL.

This clonotype has a count of ten or more. The rearrangement joins TRBV6-1 to TRBJ1-2; 8 bases align to TRBD1. This CDR3 is built from 18 residues. Per germline, CDR1 MNHNS and CDR2 SASEGT. V dropped 2 bases and J dropped 6; count of bases not matched to a gene: 17. The CDR3 bases are TGTGCCAGCAGTGAACGAGAAAAATACAGGGGGGGCTTCCATGGCTACACCTTC. Its protein product is CASSEREKYRGGFHGYTF.

This clonotype was seen more than once but under ten times. V gene TRBV20-1 combines with J gene TRBJ2-5; 8 bases are shared with TRBD1. Germline V gene lookup returns CDR1 DFQATT and CDR2 SNEGSKA (reference sequence). The trim removed 6 bases at V and 0 bases at J, leaving 12 bases unmatched. This CDR3 contains 16 residues. CDR3 nucleotides: TGCAGTGCAACCGACCGGACAGGGACGTACCAAGAGACCCAGTACTTC. It encodes CSATDRTGTYQETQYF.

This clonotype was recorded many times. The CDR3 DNA reads as TGCGCCAGCAGCCCCAGGACTAGCGGGGGCAGAGAGACCCAGTACTTC. It specifies CASSPRTSGGRETQYF. The V call is TRBV5-1, the J call TRBJ2-5, with TRBD2 identical over 13 bases. V lost 4 bases and J lost 4; bases outside the gene matches: 7. The CDR3 consists of 16 residues. Germline-derived CDR1 and CDR2 are SGHRS and YFSETQ.

V and J are TRBV24-1 and TRBJ2-1, with 10 bases aligning to TRBD1. Germline CDR1 KGHDR, CDR2 SFDVKD. V trimming: 5 bases; J trimming: 10 bases; junction bases outside the gene matches: 13. CDR3 size: 16 residues. The CDR3 here is CATSVSPGQGKEEQFF. In DNA, the CDR3 is TGTGCCACCAGTGTGTCACCGGGACAGGGGAAGGAGGAGCAGTTCTTC.

The chain is built from TRBV3-1 and TRBJ1-4; no definite D call. V lost 0 bases, J lost 7 bases, and 12 bases lay in between. CDR1 is LGHDT, CDR2 YNNKEL, per germline (reference sequence). The CDR3 sequence is 15 residues long. In nucleotides, the CDR3 is TGTGCCAGCAGCCAAGAAGGCAGCCTAAGTGAAAAACTGTTTTTT. Translating it yields CASSQEGSLSEKLFF.

The rearrangement joins TRBV20-1 to TRBJ2-7, with TRBD2 identical over 9 bases. J gave up 3 bases and V 4 bases, and 4 bases lay outside the gene matches. This CDR3 is built from 13 residues. The germline V gene encodes CDR1 DFQATT and CDR2 SNEGSKA (reference sequence). CDR3 DNA: TGCAGTGCTATAAGAGCGGGAGGCTACGAGCAGTACTTC. It translates to CSAIRAGGYEQYF.